This T cell receptor beta chain was observed in a study of blood T cell repertoires in COVID-19. Study-level background: Italy, Spain and the United States were the sources of the convalescent and acute COVID-19 samples. PBMCs, B-cell-depleted T cells, or T cells provided the cDNA or gDNA that made up the material.

V was pared by 10 bases and J by 3 bases, with 14 bases of the junction left unmatched. CDR1 is LNHDA and CDR2 is SQIVND in the germline V gene (reference sequence). The CDR3 runs 15 residues. Original processing notes: Scientists estimated how many nucleated cells there were by amplifying reference gene primers. The repertoire was sequenced with immunoSEQ multiplex PCR; TCRdb's copy has only in-frame clones and lacks some. Clone size and V and J calls were adopted from that table, with D and trimming inferred from the DNA. The data show approximately 500,000 clones, approximately 85% seen once. V usage is TRBV19 and J usage is TRBJ1-1; 7 nucleotides agree with TRBD1. The sample comprised peripheral blood. This TCR was recovered from a human donor in a cohort sampled during active COVID-19. The CDR3 bases are TGTGCCACCGCCCCCCAGGGGGATATAGACACTGAAGCTTTCTTT. Translation: CATAPQGDIDTEAFF.